One sample yielded the 30 T cell receptor beta chains listed below, sequenced in a study of regulatory T cells in long-lasting Graves disease. Investigators prepared the TCR beta libraries by applying iRepertoire HTBI primers and Arm-PCR of CDR3 regions. From the multiplex PCR reads, TCRdb called clonotypes with MiXCR, one entry per CDR3 protein. The sample yields fewer than 600,000 distinct CDR3 sequences, roughly 22% seen once. Time point specified: persistent/refractory GD, antithyroid drugs over 5 years with positive TRAb. RNA from PBMCs was the source of the TCR library. Specimen: peripheral blood mononuclear cells (PBMCs), collected when the disease was refractory, from a patient treated with antithyroid drugs. The source is a female donor with Graves disease.

In its sample, this clonotype was seen many times. The gene calls are TRBV27 and TRBJ2-2; D is undetermined. Trimming took off 2 bases at V and 6 bases at J, with 7 bases between the two ends. The CDR3 length is 13 residues. The germline CDR1 and CDR2 sequences are MNHEY and SMNVEV (reference sequence). The CDR3 DNA reads as TGTGCCAGCAGTTTAGTCCCCTCCGGGGAGCTGTTTTTT. This codes for CASSLVPSGELFF.

This clonotype was observed a few times. The chain has TRBV19 and TRBJ2-6; 7 bases are shared with TRBD1. Germline CDR1 reads LNHDA; CDR2 reads SQIVND (reference sequence). The junction had 6 bases not matched to a gene; V was cut back by 8 bases and J by 11 bases. The CDR3 is made up of 12 amino acids. The CDR3 reads CASGRGPHVLTF. The CDR3 nucleotides read TGTGCCAGTGGAAGGGGGCCCCACGTCCTGACTTTC.

The gene calls are TRBV25-1 and TRBJ2-2; D gene ambiguous. Trimming took 4 bases from V and 8 from J, leaving 8 bases between them. The CDR3 covers 12 residues. Per the germline V gene, CDR1 is MGHDK and CDR2 is SYGVNS. CDR3 protein: CASSVPLGELFF. CDR3 sequence (DNA): TGTGCCAGCAGTGTTCCTCTTGGGGAGCTGTTTTTT.

This chain connects TRBV29-1 to TRBJ2-2; D is ambiguous. Germline CDR1 SQVTM, CDR2 ANQGSEA. The CDR3 has 18 amino acids. Trimming removed 4 bases at V and 0 bases at J, with 21 bases between. The CDR3 sequence: CSVAIRITGGANTGELFF. The CDR3, as DNA: TGCAGCGTTGCAATTAGAATAACCGGCGGAGCGAACACCGGGGAGCTGTTTTTT.

This chain's CDR3 is CASSYRRSGANVLTF. CDR3 DNA: TGTGCCAGCAGCTACCGACGCTCTGGGGCCAACGTCCTGACTTTC. The V gene is TRBV5-6, the J gene TRBJ2-6, with D unresolved. In germline, CDR1 is SGHDT, CDR2 YYEEEE. The CDR3 loop spans 15 amino acids. The V end was cut by 3 bases, the J end by 0 bases, with 7 bases between.

In its sample, this clonotype was seen many times. A junction end diverges from the germline sequence, so it may reflect a read error. This rearrangement joins TRBV6-1 to TRBJ2-5; 7 bases are a match to TRBD1. From germline, CDR1 is MNHNS and CDR2 SASEGT. The CDR3 runs to 14 residues. DNA for the CDR3: TGTGCCAGCAGTGACCGGGACAGCCAAGGGACCCAGTACTTC. This sequence encodes CASSDRDSQGTQYF.

This clonotype was observed once. The chain links TRBV2 to TRBJ2-3; 12 nucleotides agree with TRBD2. The V segment lost 7 bases and the J segment 1 base; nucleotides outside the gene matches: 12. This CDR3 region has 18 residues. Germline CDR1 and CDR2: SNHLY and FYNNEI. CDR3 sequence: CASKSMLAGGKGTDTQYF. In DNA, the CDR3 is TGTGCCAGCAAAAGTATGCTAGCGGGAGGGAAAGGCACAGATACGCAGTATTTT.

This clonotype was seen ten or more times. V is TRBV7-2 and J is TRBJ1-2, with TRBD1 identical over 11 bases. The junction had 7 bases not matched to a gene; V was cut back by 5 bases and J by 8 bases. The germline V gene encodes CDR1 SGHTA and CDR2 FQGNSA. The CDR3 runs to 14 residues. In DNA, the CDR3 is TGTGCCAGCAGCCAGGACAGGGGGCGAGAGGGCTACACCTTC. This gives the protein CASSQDRGREGYTF.

This clonotype was counted ten times or more. The chain links TRBV5-6 to TRBJ1-5; possible D gene TRBD1, 6 bases. This CDR3 is built from 15 residues. Trimming left V 1 base short and J 2 bases short, with 10 bases between. In germline, CDR1 is SGHDT, CDR2 YYEEEE. The CDR3 sequence is CASSLWGAGNQPQHF. The CDR3 coding sequence is TGTGCCAGCAGCTTGTGGGGGGCAGGCAATCAGCCCCAGCATTTT. Based on the CDR3 plus reference TRBV5-6 and TRBJ1-5, the full variable domain is DAGVTQSPTHLIKTRGQQVTLRCSPKSGHDTVSWYQQALGQGPQFIFQYYEEEERQRGNFPDRFSGHQFPNYSSELNVNALLLGDSALYLCASSLWGAGNQPQHFGDGTRLSIL.

This clonotype was observed many times. The chain uses TRBV2 and TRBJ2-7; 9 bases are shared with TRBD1. CDR3 length equals 14 residues. Trimming removed 4 bases from V and 3 bases from J; junction bases left unmatched: 4. Germline CDR1 and CDR2: SNHLY and FYNNEI. CDR3 DNA: TGTGCCAGCAGTGGGACAGGGGCCGTCTACGAGCAGTACTTC. It yields the protein CASSGTGAVYEQYF.

The genes are TRBV30 and TRBJ1-5, with a tentative D call TRBD1 (5 bases). Germline-derived CDR1 and CDR2 are GTSNPN and SVGIG (reference sequence). Trimming took off 0 bases at V and 6 bases at J, with 15 bases between the two ends. This CDR3 spans 15 amino acids. The DNA of the CDR3 is TGTGCCTGGAGTGTATCTAGGGGAAGTGGTCAGCCCCAGCATTTT. Translated, it gives CAWSVSRGSGQPQHF.

In its sample, this clonotype was seen a few times. The V call is TRBV20-1, the J call TRBJ2-7; 9 nucleotides agree with TRBD1. The junction had 21 bases not matched to a gene; V was cut back by 5 bases and J by 7 bases. This CDR3 is 17 amino acids long. Germline lookup yields CDR1 DFQATT and CDR2 SNEGSKA (reference sequence). DNA of the CDR3: TGCAGTGCTGCCGGGACAGGGAAGTTGATGCTCGGGGGAGAGCAGTACTTC. This sequence encodes CSAAGTGKLMLGGEQYF.

This clonotype was detected many times. The rearrangement uses TRBV12-5 and TRBJ1-3; D is perhaps TRBD1 (5 bases). The CDR3 has 16 amino acids. The V gene's germline CDR1 is LGHNT and CDR2 FRNRAP. V was clipped by 2 bases and J by 0 bases, with 11 bases between them. The CDR3 spells CASGLKSGPSGNTIYF. DNA for the CDR3: TGTGCTAGTGGTTTGAAGTCGGGACCCTCTGGAAACACCATATATTTT.

The CDR3 is CASNPGIYQPQHF. CDR3 nucleotides: TGTGCCAGCAACCCCGGGATCTATCAGCCCCAGCATTTT. The chain recombines TRBV7-2 with TRBJ1-5; D ambiguous. V lost 7 bases, J lost 5 bases, and 12 bases lay in between. This CDR3 spans 13 amino acids. The germline CDR1 and CDR2 sequences are SGHTA and FQGNSA. Filled out from reference TRBV7-2 and TRBJ1-5, the complete variable domain reads GAGVSQSPSNKVTEKGKDVELRCDPISGHTALYWYRQSLGQGLEFLIYFQGNSAPDKSGLPSDRFSAERTGGSVSTLTIQRTQQEDSAVYLCASNPGIYQPQHFGDGTRLSIL.

This clonotype was recorded many times. The CDR3 is CASSLGQIQETQYF. Written as DNA, the CDR3 is TGTGCCAGCAGCCTAGGACAGATCCAAGAGACCCAGTACTTC. The V and J genes are TRBV7-2 and TRBJ2-5, with a possible D match to TRBD1 (6 bases). V gave up 5 bases and J gave up 1 base, with 11 bases separating them. The CDR3 extends over 14 amino acids. Per germline, CDR1 SGHTA and CDR2 FQGNSA.

This clonotype was detected only a few times. V usage is TRBV7-2 and J usage is TRBJ1-6; tentatively, D is TRBD1 (5 bases). CDR1 is SGHTA, CDR2 FQGNSA, per germline. V lost 4 bases to trimming and J lost 7 bases, with 8 bases between them. The CDR3 consists of 13 residues. CDR3 nucleotides: TGTGCCAGCAGCTCGGGACCGAATTCACCCCTCCACTTT. Protein: CASSSGPNSPLHF. The full variable domain, rest sourced from reference TRBV7-2 and TRBJ1-6, is GAGVSQSPSNKVTEKGKDVELRCDPISGHTALYWYRQSLGQGLEFLIYFQGNSAPDKSGLPSDRFSAERTGGSVSTLTIQRTQQEDSAVYLCASSSGPNSPLHFGNGTRLTVT.

The chain combines TRBV2 with TRBJ2-3; D ambiguous. V was trimmed by 0 bases and J by 8 bases, leaving 9 bases between them. The CDR3 extends over 13 amino acids. Germline V gene lookup returns CDR1 SNHLY and CDR2 FYNNEI. DNA for the CDR3: TGTGCCAGCAGTGAAGCGTATATCGGTACGCAGTATTTT. It codes for CASSEAYIGTQYF. Based on the CDR3 plus reference TRBV2 and TRBJ2-3, the full variable domain is EPEVTQTPSHQVTQMGQEVILRCVPISNHLYFYWYRQILGQKVEFLVSFYNNEISEKSEIFDDQFSVERPDGSNFTLKIRSTKLEDSAMYFCASSEAYIGTQYFGPGTRLTVL.

The table lists this clonotype with a few counts. This chain joins TRBV5-6 and TRBJ2-4, with D perhaps given as TRBD1 or TRBD2 (6 bases each). The V gene lost 4 bases and the J gene lost 0 bases, with 20 bases spanning the gap. CDR1 is SGHDT, CDR2 YYEEEE, per germline. This CDR3 spans 18 amino acids. CDR3 DNA: TGTGCCAGCAGCCAAAAGGGGGGACACGACTTAGCCAAAAACATTCAGTACTTC. It encodes CASSQKGGHDLAKNIQYF.

This clonotype has only a few counts. The rearrangement uses TRBV10-3 and TRBJ1-3; D is perhaps TRBD1 (6 bases). Trimming pared 6 bases from V and 6 bases from J, leaving 18 bases between. This CDR3 contains 15 residues. The germline V gene has CDR1 ENHRY and CDR2 SYGVKD. The CDR3 spells CAISAPKGGKNTIYF. The CDR3 DNA reads TGTGCCATCAGCGCTCCTAAGGGGGGAAAAAACACCATATATTTT.

This clonotype appeared a few times. This chain connects TRBV18 to TRBJ1-5; D uncertain. V was cut by 2 bases and J by 0 bases, with 11 bases left in between. This CDR3 is built from 16 residues. CDR1 KGHSH and CDR2 LQKENI come from the germline V gene. In DNA form, the CDR3 reads TGTGCCAGCTCACCAAAGGATGGGAATAGCAATCAGCCCCAGCATTTT. It yields the protein CASSPKDGNSNQPQHF.

The chain carries TRBV20-1 and TRBJ1-4; D remains ambiguous. V was clipped by 6 bases and J by 5 bases, with 13 bases between them. Germline V gene lookup returns CDR1 DFQATT and CDR2 SNEGSKA (reference sequence). This CDR3 has 13 amino acids. DNA of the CDR3: TGCAGTGCCAACAAAGACTCAAATGAAAAACTGTTTTTT. It encodes CSANKDSNEKLFF.

This clonotype was recorded at least ten times. The rearrangement links TRBV27 to TRBJ1-6, with D unresolved. This CDR3 is built from 14 residues. V was cut by 0 bases and J by 7 bases, with 7 bases left in between. Germline values: CDR1 MNHEY, CDR2 SMNVEV (reference sequence). The CDR3 DNA reads TGTGCCAGCAGTTTATCGGCCTGGAATTCACCCCTCCACTTT. Its protein is CASSLSAWNSPLHF.

This clonotype was observed a few times. V and J are TRBV12-3 or TRBV12-4 and TRBJ2-5, with 8 bases identical to TRBD1. CDR3 length equals 14 residues. J lost 7 bases, V lost 5 bases, and 9 bases had no gene match. CDR3 region: CASSPGQGVGTQYF. The CDR3 DNA sequence: TGTGCCAGCAGTCCTGGACAGGGAGTCGGGACCCAGTACTTC.

This clonotype was picked up many times. The chain combines TRBV18 with TRBJ2-5; D ambiguous. The V and J ends lost 3 bases and 3 bases respectively, with 5 bases between them. There are 12 residues in the CDR3. The germline V gene encodes CDR1 KGHSH and CDR2 LQKENI. CDR3 loop: CASSPEEETQYF. CDR3 nucleotide sequence: TGTGCCAGCTCACCGGAAGAAGAGACCCAGTACTTC.

This clonotype was picked up a small number of times. The V call is TRBV6-1, the J call TRBJ2-2; D is uncertain. CDR3 length: 13 residues. Trimming removed 6 bases at V and 1 base at J, with 6 bases between. Germline CDR1 MNHNS, CDR2 SASEGT. The CDR3 DNA follows: TGTGCCAGCAGGCCAAGGAACACCGGGGAGCTGTTTTTT. Its protein is CASRPRNTGELFF.

This rearrangement joins TRBV7-3 to TRBJ2-6; unclear D gene. The CDR3 runs 15 residues. Germline values: CDR1 SGHTA, CDR2 FQGTGA. The ends were cut back, 5 bases at V and 0 bases at J, with 8 bases in the middle. Here the CDR3 reads CASSPVISGANVLTF. For the CDR3, the DNA is TGTGCCAGCAGCCCCGTTATCTCTGGGGCCAACGTCCTGACTTTC.

This clonotype came up many times. The V call is TRBV7-9, the J call TRBJ2-7; 7 bases match TRBD1. V shed 5 bases, J shed 5 bases, and the junction held 12 bases outside the gene matches. Germline values: CDR1 SEHNR, CDR2 FQNEAQ (reference sequence). This CDR3 is 15 amino acids long. CDR3 sequence reads: CASSDTVQGSDEQYF. CDR3 DNA: TGTGCCAGCAGCGATACGGTACAGGGGAGTGACGAGCAGTACTTC.

This clonotype was observed a handful of times. This chain links TRBV6-1 with TRBJ2-5; possibly TRBD1 for D (5 bases). This CDR3 comprises 13 residues. Germline V CDR1 and CDR2: MNHNS, SASEGT. The V and J ends lost 7 bases and 0 bases respectively, with 9 bases between them. CDR3 region: CASTRQNQETQYF. CDR3 DNA: TGTGCCAGCACCCGACAGAACCAAGAGACCCAGTACTTC.

A word on this clonotype: A read error may be the cause here, since a much bigger clone is one base away. The J gene is TRBJ2-7, the V gene TRBV6-1; D not resolved. The germline V gene encodes CDR1 MNHNS and CDR2 SASEGT. The CDR3 contains 12 residues. The CDR3 nucleotides read TGTGCCAGCCTGACCGAATCCTACGAGCAGCACTTC. Its translation is CASLTESYEQHF.

The sample holds a few counts of this clonotype. Given a much more abundant clone one base away, this may be a read error. The V gene is TRBV27, the J gene TRBJ2-6; unclear D gene. The CDR3 is 14 residues long. The V and J ends lost 6 bases and 0 bases respectively, with 6 bases between them. CDR1 is MNHEY, CDR2 SMNVEV, per germline (reference sequence). The CDR3 sequence: CASRSSSGANVLTF. The CDR3 DNA reads as TGTGCCAGCAGGTCCAGCTCTGGGGCCAACGTCCTGACTTTC.